This T cell receptor beta chain was recorded in a study of blood T cell repertoires in COVID-19. Sequencing was performed with immunoSEQ multiplex PCR; in TCRdb, only in-frame clones are kept and a portion is missing. The top ten clones hold around 4% of a sample with tens of thousands of clones, 94% of them seen once. Germline assignment: CDR1 KGHDR and CDR2 SFDVKD. The CDR3 consists of 13 residues. The V and J ends lost 3 bases and 5 bases respectively, with 9 bases between them. The V and J genes are TRBV24-1 and TRBJ2-5; no definite D call. Sequencing input: peripheral blood. The TCR comes from a human donor with active COVID-19. The donor label of this sample is uncertain. The CDR3 bases are TGTGCCACCAGTGATCCCAGTGGTGAGACCCAGTACTTC. Translating gives CATSDPSGETQYF.